This is a list of T cell receptor beta chains from one sample in a study of blood T cells in healthy people across ages. MiXCR was run by TCRdb on the 5' RACE reads, yielding one entry per CDR3 protein. The table lists hundreds of thousands of distinct CDR3 sequences, 29% of them singletons. What was sequenced was blood. The receptor source for this set is a woman of 80 years or more in good health. The CDR3 runs from the conserved cysteine through the conserved F or W. D genes are given only for firm matches. Rows give clone size only sometimes, using once, few, many, or a class for an expanded clone.

J gene,clone size,CDR3 length,V gene,D gene,CDR3 DNA,CDR3 protein
TRBJ1-5,few,14,TRBV2,-,TGTGCCAGCAAAGGGGAGACGGGCAATCAGCCCCAGCATTTT,CASKGETGNQPQHF
TRBJ2-1,-,15,TRBV9,TRBD1,TGTGCCAGCAGCCCATTGACAGGGGGGTCAAATGAGCAGTTCTTC,CASSPLTGGSNEQFF
TRBJ2-5,many,15,TRBV20-1,TRBD2,TGCAGTGCCGTGTCACGGGCCTCGGGGGGAGAGACCCAGTACTTC,CSAVSRASGGETQYF
TRBJ2-7,-,15,TRBV5-1,TRBD1,TGCGCCAGTCAATTAACGACAGGGGGCGGTAATGAGCAGTACTTC,CASQLTTGGGNEQYF
TRBJ1-4,-,15,TRBV9,TRBD1,TGTGCCAGCAGCAAGGCGACAGGGACTAATGAAAAACTGTTTTTT,CASSKATGTNEKLFF
TRBJ1-4,many,13,TRBV7-2,-,TGTGCCAGCAGCTTGGCTACAAGCTCCGGACTGTTTTTT,CASSLATSSGLFF
TRBJ2-6,-,16,TRBV4-3,-,TGCGCCAGCAGCCGGAGTTTTGGCTCTGGGGCCAACGTCCTGACTTTC,CASSRSFGSGANVLTF
TRBJ2-1,-,12,TRBV18,-,TGTGCCAGCTCACCACAGGAAGAGACCCAGTTCTTC,CASSPQEETQFF
TRBJ2-7,many,14,TRBV6-2/TRBV6-3,TRBD2,TGTGCCAGCGGACCCGGGGGGACCTCCTACGAGCAGTACTTC,CASGPGGTSYEQYF
TRBJ1-1,-,15,TRBV4-2,-,TGTGCCAGCAGCCAAGAGTTGGGATTGAACACTGAAGCTTTCTTT,CASSQELGLNTEAFF
TRBJ2-7,-,15,TRBV29-1,TRBD2,TGCAGCGTTGCCCCGACTAGCGCCCTCTCCTACGAGCAGTACTTC,CSVAPTSALSYEQYF
TRBJ2-6,-,20,TRBV7-3,-,TGTGCCAGCAGCTTATTCCCTCCCGGGGGAGCGCTCTCGGGGGCCGACGTCCTGACTTTC,CASSLFPPGGALSGADVLTF
TRBJ1-1,-,13,TRBV20-1,-,TGCAGTGCTTCCGGGACAAAGAACACTGAAGCTTTCTTT,CSASGTKNTEAFF
TRBJ2-3,-,15,TRBV30,-,TGTGCCTGGAGTGTCAATAGACTTAGCACAGATACGCAGTATTTT,CAWSVNRLSTDTQYF
TRBJ1-1,-,14,TRBV14,-,TGTGCCAGCAGCCAACCCGCGGGGGAATCTGAAGCTTTCTTT,CASSQPAGESEAFF
TRBJ2-1,once,15,TRBV24-1,-,TGTGCCACCAGTGACCCCAGCGGAACCTACAATGAGCAGTTCTTC,CATSDPSGTYNEQFF
TRBJ1-1,few,12,TRBV5-1,-,TGCGCCAGCAGCTTTGCGAACACTGAAGCTTTCTTT,CASSFANTEAFF
TRBJ2-5,-,12,TRBV13,-,TGTGCCAGCAAAGGAGGAATGGAGACCCAGTACTTC,CASKGGMETQYF